This TCR beta chain was recovered during a study of identical twins. Every one of the donors was a healthy Caucasian. Overall study results and limits: Diverse VJ usage suggested most zero-insertion clonotypes were not invariant T cells.

TCRdb recomputed calls from the 5' RACE reads with MiXCR, one row per CDR3 protein. The sample contains roughly 290,000 distinct CDR3 sequences, 8% to 9.5% of which appear only once. The CDR3 totals 16 residues. The V and J ends lost 0 bases and 1 base respectively, with 12 bases between them. Looked up from germline, CDR1 is SGDLS and CDR2 is YYNGEE. This clonotype has just a few counts. The antigen is not known. This sample was also put to use in a study of yellow fever vaccine responses in identical twins.

Sample: CD8+ T cells sorted from blood. The clonotype was recovered from a woman between 18 and 29 years old in good health. This chain connects TRBV9 to TRBJ2-3; D perhaps matches TRBD2 (6 bases). The CDR3 loop reads CASSVVAGPGTDTQYF. CDR3 nucleotide sequence: TGTGCCAGCAGCGTAGTGGCGGGGCCGGGCACAGATACGCAGTATTTT.